Listed here are 28 T cell receptor beta chains from one sample, sequenced in a study of control samples from healthy donors and cancer patients. Sequencing used immunoSEQ multiplex PCR; TCRdb keeps in-frame clones, though not all of them. The table lists 150,000 or so clones, around 96% of them singletons, with about 9.3% in the top ten. Material: blood. These receptors were collected from a middle-aged woman in good health.

The chain links TRBV5-6 to TRBJ1-2, with D unresolved. Trimming pared 0 bases from V and 4 bases from J, leaving 10 bases between. CDR1 is SGHDT and CDR2 is YYEEEE in the germline V gene. This CDR3 contains 14 residues. The CDR3 nucleotides read TGTGCCAGCAGCTTGGGGAAGGCACTCTATGGCTACACCTTC. Its protein is CASSLGKALYGYTF.

This clone was counted only a few times. The gene calls are TRBV6-2 or TRBV6-3 and TRBJ2-7, with no clear D. Deletions cut 5 bases from V and 2 bases from J, with 16 bases between. Germline V gene sequence: CDR1 MNHEY, CDR2 SVGEGT. The CDR3 runs 15 residues. The DNA of the CDR3 is TGTGCCAGCAGTCAGCAGGCCCCACCCGCCTACGAGCAGTACTTC. It codes for CASSQQAPPAYEQYF.

The chain uses TRBV7-8 and TRBJ1-1; 7 bases fit TRBD1. The trim removed 5 bases at V and 1 base at J, leaving 7 bases unmatched. CDR1 is SGHVS and CDR2 is FQNEAQ in the germline V gene. CDR3 length: 15 residues. The CDR3 DNA follows: TGTGCCAGCAGCGGACGGACAGGAGGGAACACTGAAGCTTTCTTT. This gives the protein CASSGRTGGNTEAFF.

The chain links TRBV4-1 to TRBJ2-7; a weak D match, TRBD1 (5 bases). Per germline, CDR1 MGHRA and CDR2 YSYEKL. This CDR3 region has 15 residues. The V and J ends lost 2 bases and 3 bases respectively, with 14 bases between them. The CDR3 DNA follows: TGCGCCAGCAGCCAATCCCCGACAGCGAACTACGAGCAGTACTTC. Encoded protein: CASSQSPTANYEQYF.

This chain connects TRBV6-5 to TRBJ1-4, with a weak D call TRBD1 (6 bases). The CDR3 runs to 14 residues. V lost 3 bases, J lost 5 bases, and 10 bases lay in between. Per the germline V gene, CDR1 is MNHEY and CDR2 is SVGAGI. The DNA of the CDR3 is TGTGCCAGCAGTTATTCGGGGGCGAATGAAAAACTGTTTTTT. Translation gives CASSYSGANEKLFF.

The rearrangement joins TRBV12-3 or TRBV12-4 to TRBJ2-7; D may be TRBD2 (6 bases). The CDR3 spans 13 residues. The V end lost 6 bases, the J end lost 3 bases, and 12 bases lay between the germline ends. The CDR3 region has the DNA TGTGCCAGCAGAGTCGGGGGTCACTACGAGCAGTACTTC. Amino acid sequence: CASRVGGHYEQYF.

The V and J genes are TRBV27 and TRBJ2-3; 11 positions agree with TRBD1. V lost 6 bases, J lost 4 bases, and 3 bases stayed unmatched. This CDR3 spans 14 amino acids. Per germline, CDR1 MNHEY and CDR2 SMNVEV (reference sequence). The CDR3 region is CASSRTGGSDTQYF. As DNA, the CDR3 is TGTGCCAGCAGCCGGACAGGGGGCTCAGATACGCAGTATTTT.

Note on this clone: Other DNA sequences in the same sample also yield this CDR3. This chain connects TRBV18 to TRBJ2-3; D is unresolved. Trimming removed 0 bases from V and 0 bases from J, with 1 base in between. Germline CDR1 is KGHSH and CDR2 is LQKENI. The CDR3 length is 13 residues. The CDR3 DNA reads TGTGCCAGCTCACCACCGAGCACAGATACGCAGTATTTT. Translated, it gives CASSPPSTDTQYF.

The CDR3 loop reads CASSPTDRGRAEKLFF. The CDR3 coding sequence is TGTGCCAGCAGCCCCACCGACAGGGGGCGTGCAGAAAAACTGTTTTTT. The rearrangement links TRBV9 to TRBJ1-4, with 10 nucleotides matching TRBD1. With 4 bases clipped from V and 8 bases from J, the junction kept 11 bases outside the gene matches. The CDR3 runs to 16 residues. The V gene's germline CDR1 is SGDLS and CDR2 YYNGEE.

This chain uses TRBV5-4 with TRBJ2-7; perhaps TRBD2 as D (6 bases). Per the germline V gene, CDR1 is SGHNT and CDR2 is YYREEE (reference sequence). Trimming stripped 5 bases from V and 5 bases from J, with 14 bases between. The length of the CDR3 is 13 residues. CDR3 nucleotides: TGTGCCAGCAGTACCGGGACTCCTAACGAGCAGTACTTC. Amino acid sequence: CASSTGTPNEQYF.

The V gene is TRBV7-9, the J gene TRBJ1-6, with D perhaps matching TRBD1 (5 bases). Looked up from germline, CDR1 is SEHNR and CDR2 is FQNEAQ (reference sequence). V was cut by 0 bases and J by 4 bases, with 10 bases left in between. The length of the CDR3 is 16 residues. The CDR3 is CASSLARTLYNSPLHF. For the CDR3, the DNA is TGTGCCAGCAGCTTAGCTAGGACACTTTATAATTCACCCCTCCACTTT.

This chain joins TRBV10-3 and TRBJ2-3, with 7 bases matching TRBD2. J was trimmed by 9 bases and V by 7 bases; bases with no gene match: 7. From germline, CDR1 is ENHRY and CDR2 SYGVKD. This CDR3 has 12 amino acids. The CDR3 is CAIKGTTSTQYF. In DNA, the CDR3 is TGTGCCATCAAAGGGACTACGAGCACGCAGTATTTT.

This rearrangement joins TRBV6-5 to TRBJ2-1, with D perhaps matching TRBD1 (6 bases). This CDR3 has 14 residues. Germline loops: CDR1 MNHEY, CDR2 SVGAGI. Trimming removed 7 bases from V and 5 bases from J, with 15 bases in between. The DNA for the CDR3 is TGTGCCAGCAACGACAGGTACTCGGACAATGAGCAGTTCTTC. The encoded protein is CASNDRYSDNEQFF.

The rearrangement links TRBV6-6 to TRBJ1-1; tentatively, D is TRBD1 (5 bases). V was pared by 5 bases and J by 11 bases, with 24 bases between. The CDR3 sequence is 15 residues long. The germline gives CDR1 MNHNY, CDR2 SVGAGI (reference sequence). CDR3 nucleotide sequence: TGTGCCAGCAGTGACCCCGGCGGGGCCACTACGAAGGCTTTCTTT. It codes for CASSDPGGATTKAFF.

The genes are TRBV7-8 and TRBJ1-1; 8 bases are a match to TRBD1. Germline CDR1 and CDR2: SGHVS and FQNEAQ. The CDR3 covers 16 residues. The trim removed 5 bases at V and 3 bases at J, leaving 11 bases unmatched. The CDR3 DNA reads TGTGCCAGCAGCCCCCCCGGACAGGGAAGGGACACTGAAGCTTTCTTT. Its protein product is CASSPPGQGRDTEAFF.

The J gene is TRBJ1-3, the V gene TRBV4-3, with a possible D match to TRBD1 (5 bases). The germline gives CDR1 LGHNA, CDR2 YSLEER. Trimming left V 0 bases short and J 4 bases short, with 13 bases between. This CDR3 spans 16 amino acids. CDR3 amino acids: CASSQDTGTLGNTIYF. CDR3 DNA sequence: TGCGCCAGCAGCCAAGATACGGGGACCTTGGGAAACACCATATATTTT.

The chain has TRBV7-9 and TRBJ1-1; 11 nucleotides agree with TRBD1. This CDR3 is built from 15 residues. Per germline, CDR1 SEHNR and CDR2 FQNEAQ (reference sequence). The V and J ends lost 4 bases and 4 bases, in that order; junction bases with no gene match: 5. For the CDR3, the DNA is TGTGCCAGCAGCTATGGGACAGGGGGAAGCACTGAAGCTTTCTTT. Its protein product is CASSYGTGGSTEAFF.

The CDR3 region has the DNA TGTGCCATCAGTACCCGGACACTTATGAACACTGAAGCTTTCTTT. Its translation is CAISTRTLMNTEAFF. V is TRBV10-3 and J is TRBJ1-1, with a tentative D call TRBD1 (5 bases). The germline gives CDR1 ENHRY, CDR2 SYGVKD. CDR3 length equals 15 residues. V dropped 5 bases and J dropped 0 bases, with 13 bases sitting between them.

This clone was detected once. V is TRBV3-1 (or the pseudogene TRBV3-2) and J is TRBJ1-2; D is unclear. Germline values: CDR1 LGHDT, CDR2 YNNKEL (reference sequence). The CDR3 length is 13 residues. Trimming cost V 4 bases and J 2 bases, with 8 bases left between them. CDR3 DNA sequence: TGTGCCAGCAGCCCTCTGTCGAACTATGGCTACACCTTC. It is translated as CASSPLSNYGYTF.

V is TRBV7-9 and J is TRBJ2-7; D gene uncertain. Trimming took off 5 bases at V and 0 bases at J, with 11 bases between the two ends. The CDR3 length is 14 residues. Germline V gene data show CDR1 as SEHNR and CDR2 as FQNEAQ (reference sequence). The CDR3, as DNA: TGTGCCAGCAGCCACAGAGGAAGCTCCTACGAGCAGTACTTC. Translated: CASSHRGSSYEQYF.

CDR3 coding DNA: TGTGCTAGTGGTCGAGAGGGGACCCAGTACTTC. Its translation: CASGREGTQYF. V and J are TRBV12-5 and TRBJ2-5, with a tentative D call TRBD2 (5 bases). V lost 5 bases and J 7 bases, leaving 8 bases between the germline ends. Germline values: CDR1 LGHNT, CDR2 FRNRAP. CDR3 length equals 11 residues.

V usage is TRBV4-1 and J usage is TRBJ2-1; 12 nucleotides agree with TRBD2. CDR3 length: 17 residues. The ends lost 5 bases at V and 9 bases at J; junction bases unmatched: 14. Germline V CDR1 and CDR2: MGHRA, YSYEKL. The CDR3 sequence is CASSGRLAGATPAEQFF. Written as DNA, the CDR3 is TGCGCCAGCAGCGGGCGACTAGCGGGAGCAACCCCAGCTGAGCAGTTCTTC.

The gene calls are TRBV19 and TRBJ1-2; the D gene is possibly TRBD1 (6 bases). Germline CDR1 LNHDA, CDR2 SQIVND (reference sequence). The CDR3 is 14 amino acids. The ends were cut back, 7 bases at V and 4 bases at J, with 16 bases in the middle. This CDR3 is CASTNGGPSYGYTF. The CDR3 bases are TGTGCCAGTACCAACGGGGGCCCCTCCTATGGCTACACCTTC.

This rearrangement joins TRBV25-1 to TRBJ2-1; no clear D. Germline CDR1 and CDR2: MGHDK and SYGVNS. The CDR3 spans 12 residues. V dropped 6 bases and J dropped 4 bases, with 7 bases sitting between them. CDR3 sequence: CASRGSYNEQFF. CDR3 bases: TGTGCCAGCAGAGGGTCATACAATGAGCAGTTCTTC. Full variable domain (outside the CDR3, taken from reference TRBV25-1 and TRBJ2-1): EADIYQTPRYLVIGTGKKITLECSQTMGHDKMYWYQQDPGMELHLIHYSYGVNSTEKGDLSSESTVSRIRTEHFPLTLESARPSHTSQYLCASRGSYNEQFFGPGTRLTVL.

The chain carries TRBV14 and TRBJ1-2, with 8 bases identical to TRBD1. J gave up 4 bases and V 1 base, and 11 bases lay outside the gene matches. Germline assignment: CDR1 SGHDN and CDR2 FVKESK. This CDR3 comprises 17 residues. CDR3 DNA: TGTGCCAGCAGCCAAGGGACAGGGCCCTATTGGGGCTATGGCTACACCTTC. Protein sequence: CASSQGTGPYWGYGYTF.

The chain couples TRBV5-1 to TRBJ1-6, with 7 bases that match TRBD1. After removal of 4 bases from V and 8 bases from J, the junction contained 9 bases not matched to a gene. CDR1 and CDR2 (germline): SGHRS, YFSETQ. The CDR3 sequence is 15 residues long. CDR3 loop: CASSPQAGGDSPLHF. CDR3 nucleotides: TGCGCCAGCAGCCCTCAGGCAGGGGGAGATTCACCCCTCCACTTT. The full variable domain, rest sourced from reference TRBV5-1 and TRBJ1-6, is KAGVTQTPRYLIKTRGQQVTLSCSPISGHRSVSWYQQTPGQGLQFLFEYFSETQRNKGNFPGRFSGRQFSNSRSEMNVSTLELGDSALYLCASSPQAGGDSPLHFGNGTRLTVT.

V is TRBV6-2 or TRBV6-3 and J is TRBJ1-2; possible D gene TRBD1, 6 bases. CDR1 and CDR2 from the germline V gene are MNHEY and SVGEGT. CDR3 size: 15 residues. The germline V and J ends were trimmed by 5 bases and 4 bases, with 17 bases remaining between them. CDR3 DNA: TGTGCCAGCAGTGACGACAGGAACGCAGGCTATGGCTACACCTTC. This translates into CASSDDRNAGYGYTF.

The chain joins TRBV27 to TRBJ1-5; D remains ambiguous. V lost 0 bases and J 6 bases, leaving 6 bases between the germline ends. Germline values: CDR1 MNHEY, CDR2 SMNVEV (reference sequence). There are 13 residues in the CDR3. The CDR3 coding sequence is TGTGCCAGCAGTTTATCGTGGGGTCAGCCCCAGCATTTT. Translated: CASSLSWGQPQHF.